These 19 T cell receptor beta chains were sequenced from one sample in a study of OX40 agonist ivuxolimab in advanced cancers. The data were produced by immunoSEQ multiplex PCR, yet TCRdb's version contains in-frame clones alone and is incomplete. This sample has approximately 130,000 clones, with around nine tenths found just once. Sequenced material: CD4+ or CD8+ T cells sorted from blood, taken in a trial of the OX40 agonist ivuxolimab. The receptors here all came from an adult with an advanced solid tumor such as melanoma, head and neck, liver or kidney cancer.

This sequence joins TRBV19 and TRBJ2-1, with 10 bases identical to TRBD2. V lost 5 bases, J lost 8 bases, and 9 bases stayed unmatched. This CDR3 spans 15 amino acids. Germline-derived CDR1 and CDR2 are LNHDA and SQIVND (reference sequence). CDR3: CASSVLAGKSDEQFF. The CDR3 DNA reads as TGTGCCAGTAGTGTACTAGCGGGAAAGAGCGATGAGCAGTTCTTC.

The chain employs TRBV6-5 and TRBJ2-7, with D possibly being TRBD1 (6 bases). Trimming removed 6 bases from V and 2 bases from J, with 11 bases in between. CDR3 length: 13 amino acids. Germline loops: CDR1 MNHEY, CDR2 SVGAGI. The CDR3 DNA sequence: TGTGCCAGCAGGTCTACAGGGACCTACGAGCAGTACTTC. This translates into CASRSTGTYEQYF.

The V and J genes are TRBV7-9 and TRBJ2-1; a weak D match, TRBD2 (6 bases). V lost 10 bases, J lost 0 bases, and 16 bases lay in between. The CDR3 loop spans 15 amino acids. Germline CDR1 SEHNR, CDR2 FQNEAQ (reference sequence). The CDR3: CAIPDAGPSYNEQFF. CDR3 nucleotides: TGTGCCATCCCGGATGCGGGGCCCTCCTACAATGAGCAGTTCTTC.

The V gene is TRBV7-2, the J gene TRBJ2-7; 7 nucleotides agree with TRBD2. The CDR3 spans 13 residues. CDR1 and CDR2 from the germline V gene are SGHTA and FQGNSA. V was clipped by 5 bases and J by 2 bases; unmatched bases: 3. The CDR3 coding sequence is TGTGCCAGCAGCCAGGGACTACCCTACGAGCAGTACTTC. It specifies CASSQGLPYEQYF.

This chain links TRBV6-6 with TRBJ1-1; 7 nucleotides agree with TRBD1. The CDR3 extends over 16 amino acids. V lost 6 bases to trimming and J lost 0 bases; unmatched junction nucleotides: 10. Germline V CDR1 and CDR2: MNHNY, SVGAGI (reference sequence). In nucleotides, the CDR3 is TGTGCCAGCAGCCGGCCAGCCGGGACAGTGAACACTGAAGCTTTCTTT. Its protein product is CASSRPAGTVNTEAFF.

The J gene is TRBJ2-5, the V gene TRBV19; tentatively, D is TRBD2 (6 bases). Germline V gene data show CDR1 as LNHDA and CDR2 as SQIVND (reference sequence). The CDR3 is made up of 16 amino acids. V was shortened by 0 bases and J by 5 bases, with 16 bases between the two germline ends. As DNA, the CDR3 is TGTGCCAGTAGTATAGACTATCGGGAGCGAGATGAGACCCAGTACTTC. It translates to CASSIDYRERDETQYF.

The chain combines TRBV25-1 with TRBJ2-1; TRBD1 or TRBD2 may be the D gene (5 bases each). Trimming removed 2 bases from V and 12 bases from J, with 8 bases in between. This CDR3 is 11 amino acids long. Germline CDR1 MGHDK, CDR2 SYGVNS. CDR3 region: CASSEEGPQFF. DNA for the CDR3: TGTGCCAGCAGTGAAGAGGGGCCGCAGTTCTTC.

This chain joins TRBV29-1 and TRBJ2-2; D gene ambiguous. CDR3 length: 14 amino acids. Germline CDR1 and CDR2: SQVTM and ANQGSEA. V dropped 4 bases and J dropped 2 bases, with 11 bases sitting between them. The chain's CDR3 is CSVVVVGNTGELFF. In nucleotides, the CDR3 is TGCAGCGTTGTGGTAGTAGGCAACACCGGGGAGCTGTTTTTT.

In this sample, this clone turned up once. This chain links TRBV5-8 with TRBJ2-3; 10 bases fit TRBD2. The CDR3 runs to 16 residues. In germline, CDR1 is SGHTS, CDR2 YDEGEE. V shed 0 bases and J 4 bases; nucleotides not matched to a gene: 5. The CDR3 nucleotides read TGTGCCAGCAGCTTGGGGCTAGCGGGAGACTCAGATACGCAGTATTTT. Protein product: CASSLGLAGDSDTQYF.

V and J are TRBV6-5 and TRBJ1-3; weak D call: TRBD1 (5 bases). Per the germline V gene, CDR1 is MNHEY and CDR2 is SVGAGI. The CDR3 spans 13 residues. V dropped 8 bases and J dropped 2 bases, with 10 bases sitting between them. The CDR3 region has the DNA TGTGCCAGCCAGGGCCTCACTGGAAACACCATATATTTT. Its translation: CASQGLTGNTIYF.

The chain employs TRBV7-9 and TRBJ2-1; TRBD2 matches 9 bases. The germline V gene encodes CDR1 SEHNR and CDR2 FQNEAQ (reference sequence). J was trimmed by 6 bases and V by 1 base; bases with no gene match: 10. There are 17 residues in the CDR3. The CDR3 sequence: CASSLVPTSGYINEQFF. CDR3 in DNA: TGTGCCAGCAGCTTAGTCCCCACTAGCGGGTATATCAATGAGCAGTTCTTC. The full variable domain, its missing parts supplied by reference TRBV7-9 and TRBJ2-1, is DTGVSQNPRHKITKRGQNVTFRCDPISEHNRLYWYRQTLGQGPEFLTYFQNEAQLEKSRLLSDRFSAERPKGSFSTLEIQRTEQGDSAMYLCASSLVPTSGYINEQFFGPGTRLTVL.

The chain combines TRBV7-3 with TRBJ2-1, with 10 bases lining up with TRBD2. The CDR3 covers 16 residues. The germline gives CDR1 SGHTA, CDR2 FQGTGA. Losses at the gene ends were 4 bases for V and 4 bases for J; bases not matched to a gene: 7. This CDR3 is CASSSSSGSGYNEQFF. For the CDR3, the DNA is TGTGCCAGCAGCTCGTCTAGCGGGAGTGGGTACAATGAGCAGTTCTTC. Together with reference TRBV7-3 and TRBJ2-1, the CDR3 gives the full variable domain: GAGVSQTPSNKVTEKGKYVELRCDPISGHTALYWYRQSLGQGPEFLIYFQGTGAADDSGLPNDRFFAVRPEGSVSTLKIQRTERGDSAVYLCASSSSSGSGYNEQFFGPGTRLTVL.

This chain links TRBV28 with TRBJ2-3; 7 bases fit TRBD2. The junction had 10 bases not matched to a gene; V was cut back by 5 bases and J by 2 bases. The CDR3 spans 16 residues. The germline CDR1 and CDR2 sequences are MDHEN and SYDVKM. The CDR3 DNA reads TGTGCCAGCAGTCCGACGGGAGGCCGGGCCACAGATACGCAGTATTTT. Amino acid sequence: CASSPTGGRATDTQYF.

This chain links TRBV7-9 with TRBJ1-6; D unclear. This CDR3 has 12 residues. In germline, CDR1 is SEHNR, CDR2 FQNEAQ (reference sequence). Trimming pared 1 base from V and 11 bases from J, leaving 6 bases between. CDR3 bases: TGTGCCAGCAGCTTAGACAATCCACCCCTCCACTTT. Translation gives CASSLDNPPLHF.

The chain is built from TRBV5-1 and TRBJ2-5; D possibly matches TRBD1 or TRBD2 (6 bases each). The CDR3 runs to 17 residues. Trimming took off 4 bases at V and 2 bases at J, with 21 bases between the two ends. Per the germline V gene, CDR1 is SGHRS and CDR2 is YFSETQ. For the CDR3, the DNA is TGCGCCAGCAGCAGGAGAGGTGGGGGGCTGGAGCAAGAGACCCAGTACTTC. Protein product: CASSRRGGGLEQETQYF.

The chain carries TRBV7-9 and TRBJ1-1; D unclear. V lost 1 base and J lost 0, with 6 bases in between. From germline, CDR1 is SEHNR and CDR2 FQNEAQ (reference sequence). This CDR3 has 14 amino acids. The CDR3 DNA reads TGTGCCAGCAGCTTAGAAGGTTTGAACACTGAAGCTTTCTTT. Its protein is CASSLEGLNTEAFF.

The chain has TRBV19 and TRBJ2-7, with 11 bases matching TRBD2. The germline V gene encodes CDR1 LNHDA and CDR2 SQIVND (reference sequence). With 8 bases clipped from V and 3 bases from J, the junction kept 18 bases outside the gene matches. This CDR3 has 18 residues. The CDR3: CASSLAGGPEFLFYEQYF. Here the CDR3 DNA reads TGTGCCAGTTCCTTAGCGGGAGGGCCAGAGTTTCTCTTCTACGAGCAGTACTTC.

In this sample, this clone turned up once. The chain couples TRBV19 to TRBJ1-1; D may be TRBD1 (5 bases). The V gene's germline CDR1 is LNHDA and CDR2 SQIVND (reference sequence). V shed 3 bases and J shed 6 bases, with 11 bases lying between them. The CDR3 sequence is 13 residues long. Here the CDR3 DNA reads TGTGCCAGTAGTATGGGGGGTCCGGCTGAAGCTTTCTTT. Translation: CASSMGGPAEAFF.

The genes are TRBV11-2 and TRBJ2-5; D is possibly TRBD2 (7 bases). With 1 base removed from V and 5 bases from J, the gap between germline ends came to 14 bases. The CDR3 is 15 amino acids. Germline CDR1 SGHAT, CDR2 FQNNGV. The CDR3 bases are TGTGCCAGCAGCTTAGCCAGGGGAGGGTGGGAGACCCAGTACTTC. Residues: CASSLARGGWETQYF.